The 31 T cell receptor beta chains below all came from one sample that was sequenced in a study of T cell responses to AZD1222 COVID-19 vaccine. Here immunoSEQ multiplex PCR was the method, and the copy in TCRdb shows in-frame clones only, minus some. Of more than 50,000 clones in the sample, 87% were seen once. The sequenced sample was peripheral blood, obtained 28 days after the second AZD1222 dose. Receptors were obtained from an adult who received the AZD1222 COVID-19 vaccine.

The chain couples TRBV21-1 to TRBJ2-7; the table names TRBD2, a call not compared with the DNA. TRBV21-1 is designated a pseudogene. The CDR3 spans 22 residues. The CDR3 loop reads CASSKTPFPIPFTSGRGYEQYF. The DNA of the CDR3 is TGTGCCAGCAGCAAAACCCCCTTTCCGATCCCTTTTACTAGCGGGAGAGGCTACGAGCAGTACTTC.

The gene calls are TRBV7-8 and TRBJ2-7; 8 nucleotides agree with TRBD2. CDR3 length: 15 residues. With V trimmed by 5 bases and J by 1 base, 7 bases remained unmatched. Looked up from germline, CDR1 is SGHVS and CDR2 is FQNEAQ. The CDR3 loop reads CASSPSGWGSYEQYF. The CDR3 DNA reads TGTGCCAGCAGCCCTAGCGGGTGGGGGTCCTACGAGCAGTACTTC.

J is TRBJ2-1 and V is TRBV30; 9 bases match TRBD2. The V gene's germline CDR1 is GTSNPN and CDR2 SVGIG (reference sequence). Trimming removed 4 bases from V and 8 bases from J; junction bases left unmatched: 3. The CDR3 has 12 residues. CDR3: CAWKLAGDEQFF. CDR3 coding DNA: TGTGCCTGGAAATTAGCGGGAGATGAGCAGTTCTTC. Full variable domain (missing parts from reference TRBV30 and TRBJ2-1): SQTIHQWPATLVQPVGSPLSLECTVEGTSNPNLYWYRQAAGRGLQLLFYSVGIGQISSEVPQNLSASRPQDRQFILSSKKLLLSDSGFYLCAWKLAGDEQFFGPGTRLTVL.

CDR3 in DNA: TGTGCCAGCAGCCAAAGGGACGCCTCTGAGCAGTTCTTC. Translating it yields CASSQRDASEQFF. The rearrangement uses TRBV3-1 (or the pseudogene TRBV3-2) and TRBJ2-1; D possibly uses TRBD1 or TRBD2 (5 bases each). This CDR3 is 13 amino acids long. CDR1 and CDR2 from the germline V gene are LGHDT and YNNKEL (reference sequence). The V and J ends lost 2 bases and 9 bases respectively, with 11 bases between them.

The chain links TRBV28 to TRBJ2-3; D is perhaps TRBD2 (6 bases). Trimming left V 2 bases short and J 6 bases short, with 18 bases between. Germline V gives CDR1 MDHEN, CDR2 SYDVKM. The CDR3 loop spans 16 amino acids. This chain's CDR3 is CASSLPQRRRGDTQYF. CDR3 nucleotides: TGTGCCAGCAGTTTACCCCAGAGGCGGAGGGGCGATACGCAGTATTTT.

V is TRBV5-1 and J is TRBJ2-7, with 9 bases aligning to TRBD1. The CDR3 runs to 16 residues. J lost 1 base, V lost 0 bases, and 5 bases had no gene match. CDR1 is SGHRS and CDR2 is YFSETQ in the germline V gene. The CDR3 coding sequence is TGCGCCAGCAGCTTGGTGACAGGGGGGAGGTCCTACGAGCAGTACTTC. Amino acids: CASSLVTGGRSYEQYF.

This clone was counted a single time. The chain's CDR3 is CASSSPAPLAAKYF. CDR3 DNA sequence: TGTGCCAGCAGTTCACCCGCTCCACTAGCGGCGAAGTACTTC. The V gene is TRBV28, the J gene TRBJ2-7; 8 bases are shared with TRBD2. V lost 4 bases, J lost 11 bases, and 13 bases stayed unmatched. Germline CDR1 is MDHEN and CDR2 is SYDVKM. This CDR3 comprises 14 residues.

CDR3 in DNA: TGTGCCAGCAGCCAAGAGCGGACTAGCGGAGTGTCAGATACGCAGTATTTT. Its protein product is CASSQERTSGVSDTQYF. This rearrangement joins TRBV3-1 (or the pseudogene TRBV3-2) to TRBJ2-3; 10 nucleotides align to TRBD2. V shed 0 bases, J shed 4 bases, and the junction held 7 bases outside the gene matches. CDR3 size: 17 residues. Per germline, CDR1 LGHDT and CDR2 YNNKEL (reference sequence).

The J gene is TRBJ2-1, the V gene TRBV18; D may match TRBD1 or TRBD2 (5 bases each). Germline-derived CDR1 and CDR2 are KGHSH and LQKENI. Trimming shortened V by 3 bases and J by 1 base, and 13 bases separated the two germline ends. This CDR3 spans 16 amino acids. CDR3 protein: CASSPLPGRSYNEQFF. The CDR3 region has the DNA TGTGCCAGCTCACCCCTCCCGGGGCGTTCCTACAATGAGCAGTTCTTC.

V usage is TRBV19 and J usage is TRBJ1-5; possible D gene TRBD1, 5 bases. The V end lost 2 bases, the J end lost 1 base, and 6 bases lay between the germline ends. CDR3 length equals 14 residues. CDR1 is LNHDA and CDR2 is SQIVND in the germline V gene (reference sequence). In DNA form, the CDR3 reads TGTGCCAGTAGTATAACAGGCAGCAATCAGCCCCAGCATTTT. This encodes CASSITGSNQPQHF.

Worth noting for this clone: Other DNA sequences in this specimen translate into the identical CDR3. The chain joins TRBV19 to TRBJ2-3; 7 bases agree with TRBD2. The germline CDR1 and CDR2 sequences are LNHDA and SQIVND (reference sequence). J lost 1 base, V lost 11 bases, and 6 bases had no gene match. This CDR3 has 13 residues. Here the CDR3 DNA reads TGTGCCTCTTCGGGGGGACGCACAGATACGCAGTATTTT. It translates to CASSGGRTDTQYF.

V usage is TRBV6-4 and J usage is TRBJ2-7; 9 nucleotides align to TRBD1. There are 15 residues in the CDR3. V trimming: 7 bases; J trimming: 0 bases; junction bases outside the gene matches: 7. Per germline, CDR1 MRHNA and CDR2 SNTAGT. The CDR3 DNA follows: TGTGCCAGCAATAAAGACAGGGGGAGCTCCTACGAGCAGTACTTC. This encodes CASNKDRGSSYEQYF.

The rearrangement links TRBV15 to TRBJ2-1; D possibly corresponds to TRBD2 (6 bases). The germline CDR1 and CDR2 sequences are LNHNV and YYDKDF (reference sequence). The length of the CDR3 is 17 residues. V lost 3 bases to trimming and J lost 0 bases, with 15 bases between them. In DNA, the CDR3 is TGTGCCACCAGCAGGCTCGGGACTGGGAGCTCCTACAATGAGCAGTTCTTC. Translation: CATSRLGTGSSYNEQFF.

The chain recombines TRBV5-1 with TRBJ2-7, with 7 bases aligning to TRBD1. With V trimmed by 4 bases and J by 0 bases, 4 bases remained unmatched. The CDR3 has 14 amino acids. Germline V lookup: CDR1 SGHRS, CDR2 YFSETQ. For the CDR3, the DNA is TGCGCCAGCAGCCGACAGGGACCCTCCTACGAGCAGTACTTC. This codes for CASSRQGPSYEQYF.

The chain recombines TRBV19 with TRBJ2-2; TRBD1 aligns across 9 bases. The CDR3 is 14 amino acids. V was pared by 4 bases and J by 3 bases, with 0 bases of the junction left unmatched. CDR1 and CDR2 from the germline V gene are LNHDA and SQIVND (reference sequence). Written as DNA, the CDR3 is TGTGCCAGTAGTAGGGACAGGGACACCGGGGAGCTGTTTTTT. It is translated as CASSRDRDTGELFF.

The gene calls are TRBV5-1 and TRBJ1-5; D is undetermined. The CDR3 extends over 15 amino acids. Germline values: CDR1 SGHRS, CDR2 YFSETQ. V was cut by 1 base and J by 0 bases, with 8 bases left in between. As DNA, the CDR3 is TGCGCCAGCAGCTTGCTACCATATAGCAATCAGCCCCAGCATTTT. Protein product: CASSLLPYSNQPQHF.

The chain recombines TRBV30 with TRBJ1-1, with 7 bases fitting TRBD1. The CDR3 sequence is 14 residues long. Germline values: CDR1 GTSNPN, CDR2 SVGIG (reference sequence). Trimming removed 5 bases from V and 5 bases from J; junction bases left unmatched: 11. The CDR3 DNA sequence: TGTGCCTGGCAGCCCAGGGGGGGATCGACTGAAGCTTTCTTT. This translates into CAWQPRGGSTEAFF.

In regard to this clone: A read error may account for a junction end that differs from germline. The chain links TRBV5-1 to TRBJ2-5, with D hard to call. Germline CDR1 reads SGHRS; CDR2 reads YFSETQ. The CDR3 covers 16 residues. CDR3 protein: CAISEPGPIGQETQYF. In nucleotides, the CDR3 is TGCGCCATCAGCGAACCCGGACCCATAGGTCAGGAGACCCAGTACTTC.

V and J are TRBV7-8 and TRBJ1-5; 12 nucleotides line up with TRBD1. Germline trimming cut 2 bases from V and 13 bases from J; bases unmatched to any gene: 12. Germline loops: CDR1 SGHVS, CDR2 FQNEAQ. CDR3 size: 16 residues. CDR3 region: CASSLLGTGGGRLQHF. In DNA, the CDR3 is TGTGCCAGCAGCTTACTTGGGACAGGGGGCGGTCGGCTACAGCATTTT.

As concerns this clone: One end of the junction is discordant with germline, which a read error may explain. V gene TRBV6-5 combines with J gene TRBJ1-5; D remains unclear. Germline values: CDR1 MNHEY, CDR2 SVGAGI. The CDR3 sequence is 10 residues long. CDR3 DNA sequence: TGTGCCAGCGGTTTCCCTGAGTCGGATTTT. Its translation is CASGFPESDF.

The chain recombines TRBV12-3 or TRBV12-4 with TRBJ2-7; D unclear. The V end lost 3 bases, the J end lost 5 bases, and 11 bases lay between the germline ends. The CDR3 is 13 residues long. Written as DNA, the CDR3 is TGTGCCAGCAGTTTCGGCAATCGGAACGAGCAGTACTTC. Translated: CASSFGNRNEQYF.

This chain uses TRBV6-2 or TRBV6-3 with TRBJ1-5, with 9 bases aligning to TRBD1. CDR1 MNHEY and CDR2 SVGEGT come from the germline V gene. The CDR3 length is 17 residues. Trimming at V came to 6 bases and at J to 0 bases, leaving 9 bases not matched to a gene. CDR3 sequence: CASSRDRDVYSNQPQHF. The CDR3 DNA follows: TGTGCCAGCAGCCGGGACAGGGACGTCTATAGCAATCAGCCCCAGCATTTT.

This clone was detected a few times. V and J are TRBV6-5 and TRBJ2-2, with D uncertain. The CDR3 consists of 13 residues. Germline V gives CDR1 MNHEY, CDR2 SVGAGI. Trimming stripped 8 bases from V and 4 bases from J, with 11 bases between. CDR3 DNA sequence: TGTGCCAGCTTATTTGTCGGCACCGGGGAGCTGTTTTTT. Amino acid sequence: CASLFVGTGELFF.

CDR3 loop: CASSLAGQVYEQYF. In nucleotides, the CDR3 is TGCGCCAGCAGCTTGGCGGGACAGGTCTACGAGCAGTACTTC. The V gene is TRBV5-1, the J gene TRBJ2-7, with 8 bases lining up with TRBD1. There are 14 residues in the CDR3. V shed 0 bases and J 3 bases; nucleotides not matched to a gene: 2. CDR1 is SGHRS, CDR2 YFSETQ, per germline.

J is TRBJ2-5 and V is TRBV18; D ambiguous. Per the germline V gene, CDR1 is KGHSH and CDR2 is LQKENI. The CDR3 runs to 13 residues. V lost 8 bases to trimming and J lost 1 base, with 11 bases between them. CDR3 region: CASLATLQETQYF. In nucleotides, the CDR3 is TGTGCCAGCCTGGCGACCCTCCAAGAGACCCAGTACTTC. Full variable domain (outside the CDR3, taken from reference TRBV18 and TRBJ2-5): NAGVMQNPRHLVRRRGQEARLRCSPMKGHSHVYWYRQLPEEGLKFMVYLQKENIIDESGMPKERFSAEFPKEGPSILRIQQVVRGDSAAYFCASLATLQETQYFGPGTRLLVL.

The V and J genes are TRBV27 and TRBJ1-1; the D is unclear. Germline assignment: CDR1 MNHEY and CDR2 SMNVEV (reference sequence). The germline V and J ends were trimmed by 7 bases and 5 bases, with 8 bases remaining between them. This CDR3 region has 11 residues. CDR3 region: CASIGRTEAFF. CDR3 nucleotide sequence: TGTGCCAGCATAGGGAGAACTGAAGCTTTCTTT.

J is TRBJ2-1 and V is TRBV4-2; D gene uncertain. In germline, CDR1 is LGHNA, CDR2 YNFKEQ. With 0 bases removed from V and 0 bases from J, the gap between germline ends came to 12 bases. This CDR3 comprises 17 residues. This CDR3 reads CASSQDWRTSSYNEQFF. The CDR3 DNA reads TGTGCCAGCAGCCAAGATTGGCGGACCAGCTCCTACAATGAGCAGTTCTTC.

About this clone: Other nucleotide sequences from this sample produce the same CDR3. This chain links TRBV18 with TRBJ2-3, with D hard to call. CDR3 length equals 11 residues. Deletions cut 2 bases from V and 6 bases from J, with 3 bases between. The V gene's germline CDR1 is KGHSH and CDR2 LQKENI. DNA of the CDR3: TGTGCCAGCTCACCATCGGATACGCAGTATTTT. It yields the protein CASSPSDTQYF.

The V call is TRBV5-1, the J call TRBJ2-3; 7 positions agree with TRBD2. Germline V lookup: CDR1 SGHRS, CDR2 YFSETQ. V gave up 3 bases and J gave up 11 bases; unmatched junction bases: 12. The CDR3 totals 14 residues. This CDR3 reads CASSSSRDYGQQYF. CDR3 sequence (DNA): TGCGCCAGCAGCTCCTCCCGGGACTATGGCCAGCAGTATTTT.

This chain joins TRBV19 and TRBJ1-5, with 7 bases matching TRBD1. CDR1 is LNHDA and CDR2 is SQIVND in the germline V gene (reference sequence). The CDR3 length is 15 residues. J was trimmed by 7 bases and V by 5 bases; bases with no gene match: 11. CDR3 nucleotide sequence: TGTGCCAGTAGTTCCCGGGGGAGGGGGCCGCAGCCCCAGCATTTT. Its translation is CASSSRGRGPQPQHF. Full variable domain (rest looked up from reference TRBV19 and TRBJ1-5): DGGITQSPKYLFRKEGQNVTLSCEQNLNHDAMYWYRQDPGQGLRLIYYSQIVNDFQKGDIAEGYSVSREKKESFPLTVTSAQKNPTAFYLCASSSRGRGPQPQHFGDGTRLSIL.

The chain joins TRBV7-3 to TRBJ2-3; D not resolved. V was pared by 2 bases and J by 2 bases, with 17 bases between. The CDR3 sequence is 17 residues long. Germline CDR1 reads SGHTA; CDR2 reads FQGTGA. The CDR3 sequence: CASSLVLRETNTDTQYF. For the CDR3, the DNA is TGTGCCAGCAGCTTAGTCCTTCGAGAGACCAACACAGATACGCAGTATTTT.